Presented here are 26 T cell receptor beta chains from one specimen sequenced in a study of cytomegalovirus exposure and HLA in healthy donors. The PCR had 60 Vbeta and 13 Jbeta primers. Produced via immunoSEQ multiplex PCR; TCRdb's table is partial and in-frame only. In the table there are under 200,000 clones, roughly 80% of which are singletons. Sequencing was done on a sample of PBMCs. Source of these receptors: a young woman in good health and CMV-seronegative.

The rearrangement uses TRBV7-9 and TRBJ2-5; no reliable D call. The assigned J gene may be wrong: the sequence end matches TRBJ2-7 better. Germline V gene sequence: CDR1 SEHNR, CDR2 FQNEAQ (reference sequence). The CDR3 contains 14 residues. DNA of the CDR3: TGTGCCAGCAGCCACACGGACCGAGACTACGAGCAGTACTTC. This encodes CASSHTDRDYEQYF.

The genes are TRBV9 and TRBJ2-2, with 8 bases that match TRBD2. Germline V lookup: CDR1 SGDLS, CDR2 YYNGEE. The V gene end was trimmed by 3 bases and the J gene end by 2 bases; junction bases not matched to a gene: 12. This CDR3 region has 18 residues. The CDR3 loop is CASSAPGASGFNTGELFF. CDR3 in DNA: TGTGCCAGCAGCGCCCCCGGGGCTAGCGGGTTTAACACCGGGGAGCTGTTTTTT. Full variable domain (missing parts from reference TRBV9 and TRBJ2-2): DSGVTQTPKHLITATGQRVTLRCSPRSGDLSVYWYQQSLDQGLQFLIQYYNGEERAKGNILERFSAQQFPDLHSELNLSSLELGDSALYFCASSAPGASGFNTGELFFGEGSRLTVL.

In nucleotides, the CDR3 is TGTGCCAGCGGCAAACAGGGGAGAGGCACCGGGGAGCTGTTTTTT. Its protein is CASGKQGRGTGELFF. The V and J genes are TRBV7-2 and TRBJ2-2; TRBD1 agrees at 7 bases. J gave up 4 bases and V 8 bases, and 10 bases lay outside the gene matches. Per germline, CDR1 SGHTA and CDR2 FQGNSA. CDR3 length equals 15 residues. The complete variable domain, with remaining parts taken from reference TRBV7-2 and TRBJ2-2, reads GAGVSQSPSNKVTEKGKDVELRCDPISGHTALYWYRQSLGQGLEFLIYFQGNSAPDKSGLPSDRFSAERTGGSVSTLTIQRTQQEDSAVYLCASGKQGRGTGELFFGEGSRLTVL.

This rearrangement joins TRBV6-1 to TRBJ1-1, with D uncertain. Germline lookup yields CDR1 MNHNS and CDR2 SASEGT. Trimming took off 0 bases at V and 6 bases at J, with 29 bases between the two ends. The CDR3 is made up of 20 amino acids. CDR3 amino acids: CASSEARFYSWIRSGPEAFF. The CDR3 bases are TGTGCCAGCAGTGAAGCGCGTTTTTACTCTTGGATACGGAGCGGTCCTGAAGCTTTCTTT.

The chain has TRBV9 and TRBJ1-2; TRBD1 matches 7 bases. There are 15 residues in the CDR3. Trimming removed 3 bases from V and 8 bases from J; junction bases left unmatched: 13. Germline V lookup: CDR1 SGDLS, CDR2 YYNGEE. In DNA form, the CDR3 reads TGTGCCAGCAGCGGTGGAAAGACAGGGCAGGTGGGCTACACCTTC. This gives the protein CASSGGKTGQVGYTF. The full variable domain, with the rest looked up from reference TRBV9 and TRBJ1-2, is DSGVTQTPKHLITATGQRVTLRCSPRSGDLSVYWYQQSLDQGLQFLIQYYNGEERAKGNILERFSAQQFPDLHSELNLSSLELGDSALYFCASSGGKTGQVGYTFGSGTRLTVV.

The V call is TRBV10-1, the J call TRBJ2-1; 12 nucleotides match TRBD2. Trimming cost V 8 bases and J 0 bases; bases outside gene matches: 11. This CDR3 has 18 residues. CDR1 is WNHNN and CDR2 is SYGVQD in the germline V gene (reference sequence). The CDR3 is CASESTSGRWGSYNEQFF. The CDR3 region has the DNA TGCGCCAGCGAATCGACTAGCGGGAGATGGGGCTCCTACAATGAGCAGTTCTTC.

This chain uses TRBV7-2 with TRBJ1-2; weak D call: TRBD1 (6 bases). V lost 3 bases to trimming and J lost 7 bases, with 15 bases between them. The CDR3 sequence is 14 residues long. CDR1 is SGHTA and CDR2 is FQGNSA in the germline V gene. As DNA, the CDR3 is TGTGCCAGCAGCTTGACAGGCGGGTCTAGTGGCTACACCTTC. Its translation: CASSLTGGSSGYTF.

J is TRBJ1-2 and V is TRBV7-9; 7 bases are a match to TRBD1. The CDR3 runs 12 residues. Germline lookup yields CDR1 SEHNR and CDR2 FQNEAQ (reference sequence). V was clipped by 5 bases and J by 7 bases; unmatched bases: 4. The CDR3 DNA follows: TGTGCCAGCAGCCCCTGGACAGGTGGCTACACCTTC. Protein sequence: CASSPWTGGYTF.

Comment on this clone: A junction end diverges from the germline sequence, so it may reflect a read error. The genes are TRBV15 and TRBJ2-2; TRBD1 agrees at 8 bases. CDR3 length: 17 residues. Germline V gene lookup returns CDR1 LNHNV and CDR2 YYDKDF (reference sequence). Here the CDR3 reads CATSSVGQGANIGELFF. The CDR3 region has the DNA TGTGCCACCAGCAGCGTCGGACAGGGCGCCAACATCGGGGAGCTGTTTTTT.

This clone came up a few times. The chain is built from TRBV27 and TRBJ1-4; maybe TRBD1 (5 bases). Germline values: CDR1 MNHEY, CDR2 SMNVEV (reference sequence). This CDR3 region has 13 residues. Deletions cut 6 bases from V and 10 bases from J, with 15 bases between. CDR3 sequence: CASSLAPGRKLFF. The CDR3 nucleotides read TGTGCCAGCAGCCTAGCGCCGGGACGAAAACTGTTTTTT.

In its sample, this clone was seen once. The rearrangement uses TRBV4-1 and TRBJ2-3; weak D call: TRBD1 (6 bases). The V and J ends lost 4 bases and 4 bases respectively, with 12 bases between them. The CDR3 totals 14 residues. Germline V gives CDR1 MGHRA, CDR2 YSYEKL. The CDR3 DNA is TGCGCCAGCAGCCTTTACCAGGGGCCAGATACGCAGTATTTT. Translated: CASSLYQGPDTQYF.

The rearrangement joins TRBV27 to TRBJ2-3; 8 bases agree with TRBD2. The CDR3 covers 15 residues. The V gene end was trimmed by 4 bases and the J gene end by 4 bases; junction bases not matched to a gene: 7. Germline loops: CDR1 MNHEY, CDR2 SMNVEV (reference sequence). The CDR3 sequence is CASSSVTSVPDTQYF. CDR3 sequence (DNA): TGTGCCAGCAGTTCCGTGACTAGCGTGCCAGATACGCAGTATTTT.

The V call is TRBV5-1, the J call TRBJ2-1, with 12 bases lining up with TRBD2. Germline lookup yields CDR1 SGHRS and CDR2 YFSETQ. V lost 4 bases, J lost 4 bases, and 3 bases stayed unmatched. This CDR3 has 15 residues. The CDR3 protein is CASSSGLAGYNEQFF. In DNA, the CDR3 is TGCGCCAGCAGCAGCGGACTAGCGGGGTACAATGAGCAGTTCTTC.

This clone has a single count. The V call is TRBV6-6, the J call TRBJ1-1; 7 bases are shared with TRBD1. The junction had 7 bases not matched to a gene; V was cut back by 5 bases and J by 4 bases. The CDR3 spans 14 residues. Germline CDR1 reads MNHNY; CDR2 reads SVGAGI (reference sequence). This CDR3 is CASSATGEATEAFF. The CDR3 DNA reads TGTGCCAGCAGTGCCACAGGGGAGGCCACTGAAGCTTTCTTT.

The rearrangement uses TRBV4-3 and TRBJ1-2; the match to TRBD1 covers 8 bases. This CDR3 has 15 residues. Trimming removed 1 base from V and 3 bases from J; junction bases left unmatched: 4. Germline V CDR1 and CDR2: LGHNA, YSLEER. The CDR3 bases are TGCGCCAGCAGCCAAGCCCCAGGGGGCTACTATGGCTACACCTTC. Encoded protein: CASSQAPGGYYGYTF.

This clone has a single count. This chain joins TRBV10-3 and TRBJ2-5, with 7 positions matching TRBD2. V was clipped by 0 bases and J by 5 bases; unmatched bases: 3. This CDR3 comprises 14 residues. CDR1 and CDR2 from the germline V gene are ENHRY and SYGVKD. CDR3 residues: CAISESGGEETQYF. Written as DNA, the CDR3 is TGTGCCATCAGTGAGTCGGGAGGGGAGGAGACCCAGTACTTC.

The chain couples TRBV19 to TRBJ1-1, with 9 bases fitting TRBD1. CDR3 length equals 16 residues. The J segment lost 4 bases and the V segment lost 1 base, leaving 7 bases of the junction unmatched. From germline, CDR1 is LNHDA and CDR2 SQIVND (reference sequence). CDR3: CASSIGQDRGSTEAFF. DNA of the CDR3: TGTGCCAGTAGTATAGGGCAGGACAGGGGATCCACTGAAGCTTTCTTT.

This clone was detected only a few times. The chain links TRBV4-3 to TRBJ1-2; 8 bases are a match to TRBD1. Germline CDR1 is LGHNA and CDR2 is YSLEER. Trimming cost V 3 bases and J 2 bases; bases outside gene matches: 5. The CDR3 is made up of 15 amino acids. CDR3 coding DNA: TGCGCCAGCAGCCATGATCGGACAGGGAACTATGGCTACACCTTC. Protein: CASSHDRTGNYGYTF.

The gene calls are TRBV6-5 and TRBJ1-1; D gene uncertain. The V gene lost 6 bases and the J gene lost 3 bases, with 17 bases spanning the gap. CDR1 is MNHEY, CDR2 SVGAGI, per germline. The CDR3 spans 15 residues. Here the CDR3 reads CASSPSPRHDTEAFF. Written as DNA, the CDR3 is TGTGCCAGCAGCCCCTCGCCAAGACACGACACTGAAGCTTTCTTT.

Only one count was recorded for this clone. This chain links TRBV7-9 with TRBJ1-2, with no clear D. V lost 5 bases and J 8 bases, leaving 15 bases between the germline ends. The CDR3 totals 13 residues. Germline CDR1 and CDR2: SEHNR and FQNEAQ (reference sequence). In nucleotides, the CDR3 is TGTGCCAGCAGCCCCCCCGGGGTAGAGGGCTACACCTTC. Its translation: CASSPPGVEGYTF.

The table lists this clone with a count of one. The chain couples TRBV28 to TRBJ1-6, with D perhaps TRBD1 (6 bases). The CDR3 is 15 residues long. CDR1 is MDHEN, CDR2 SYDVKM, per germline. V dropped 6 bases and J dropped 4 bases, with 13 bases sitting between them. CDR3 coding DNA: TGTGCCAGCAGCCCGCCCGGACAGTATAATTCACCCCTCCACTTT. This sequence encodes CASSPPGQYNSPLHF.

The chain recombines TRBV4-3 with TRBJ2-5, with 9 bases aligning to TRBD2. Germline CDR1 and CDR2: LGHNA and YSLEER. The trim removed 3 bases at V and 4 bases at J, leaving 15 bases unmatched. This CDR3 has 18 amino acids. The CDR3 sequence: CASSQEPGGGRGGETQYF. In nucleotides, the CDR3 is TGCGCCAGCAGCCAGGAACCTGGGGGCGGGAGGGGAGGAGAGACCCAGTACTTC.

In this sample, this clone turned up a few times. In DNA, the CDR3 is TGTGCCAGCAGTTTGCAGGACACTGAAGCTTTCTTT. Its translation: CASSLQDTEAFF. This rearrangement joins TRBV6-6 to TRBJ1-1; D is uncertain. The CDR3 runs 12 residues. Germline CDR1 MNHNY, CDR2 SVGAGI (reference sequence). V was cut by 4 bases and J by 3 bases, with 6 bases left in between.

The chain employs TRBV7-2 and TRBJ1-5; a possible D gene is TRBD1 (6 bases). The V and J ends lost 5 bases and 6 bases respectively, with 14 bases between them. Germline values: CDR1 SGHTA, CDR2 FQGNSA. The length of the CDR3 is 14 residues. CDR3 residues: CASSNAGVGQPQHF. DNA of the CDR3: TGTGCCAGCAGCAATGCAGGGGTTGGTCAGCCCCAGCATTTT.

The J gene is TRBJ1-1, the V gene TRBV2; 9 positions match TRBD1. V shed 6 bases and J 11 bases; nucleotides not matched to a gene: 10. CDR3 size: 13 residues. Looked up from germline, CDR1 is SNHLY and CDR2 is FYNNEI. This chain's CDR3 is CASRGEGQGWAFF. Written as DNA, the CDR3 is TGTGCCAGCAGGGGGGAGGGACAGGGTTGGGCTTTCTTT.

This sequence joins TRBV6-1 and TRBJ2-7; possibly TRBD2 for D (5 bases). The CDR3 totals 14 residues. V was clipped by 9 bases and J by 2 bases, with 17 bases between them. CDR1 and CDR2 (germline): MNHNS, SASEGT. This CDR3 reads CASEDSLSPYEQYV. The CDR3 DNA reads as TGTGCCAGTGAGGACTCCTTAAGCCCCTACGAGCAGTACGTC.